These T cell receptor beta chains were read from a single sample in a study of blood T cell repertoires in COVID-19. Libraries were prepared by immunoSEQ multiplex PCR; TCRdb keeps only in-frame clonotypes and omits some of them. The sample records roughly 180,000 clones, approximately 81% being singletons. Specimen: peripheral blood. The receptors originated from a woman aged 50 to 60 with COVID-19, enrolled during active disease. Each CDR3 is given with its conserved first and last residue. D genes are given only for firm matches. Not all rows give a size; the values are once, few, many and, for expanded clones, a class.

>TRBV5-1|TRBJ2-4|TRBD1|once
CASSLAVGTGENIQYF
TGCGCCAGCAGCTTGGCGGTGGGGACAGGGGAGAACATTCAGTACTTC
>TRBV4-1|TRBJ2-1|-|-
CASSHLRSQGSDEQFF
TGCGCCAGCAGCCATCTAAGGTCCCAGGGGTCTGATGAGCAGTTCTTC
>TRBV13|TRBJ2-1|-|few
CASSLENEQFF
TGTGCCAGCAGCTTGGAGAATGAGCAGTTCTTC
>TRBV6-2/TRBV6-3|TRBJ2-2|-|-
CASSYPGQNTGELFF
TGTGCCAGCAGTTACCCGGGACAAAACACCGGGGAGCTGTTTTTT
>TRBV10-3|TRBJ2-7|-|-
CAISDTSHEQYF
TGTGCCATCAGCGATACTTCGCACGAGCAGTACTTC
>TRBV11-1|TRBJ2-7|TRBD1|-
CASSQQTGTGGVEQYF
TGTGCCAGCAGCCAGCAAACCGGGACAGGGGGAGTCGAGCAGTACTTC
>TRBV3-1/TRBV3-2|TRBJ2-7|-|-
CASSQGGQGSYEQYF
TGTGCCAGCAGCCAAGGTGGACAAGGGTCCTACGAGCAGTACTTC
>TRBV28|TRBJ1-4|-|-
CASIGGGINEKLFF
TGTGCCAGCATTGGGGGGGGGATTAATGAAAAACTGTTTTTT
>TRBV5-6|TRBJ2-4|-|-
CASSLQLAKNIQYF
TGTGCCAGCAGCCTTCAACTAGCCAAAAACATTCAGTACTTC
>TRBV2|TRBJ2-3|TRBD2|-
CASSEGLAENTDTQYF
TGTGCCAGCAGTGAGGGACTAGCGGAGAACACAGATACGCAGTATTTT
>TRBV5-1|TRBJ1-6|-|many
CASSLEAGRYDSPLHF
TGCGCCAGCAGCTTGGAGGCAGGGAGGTATGATTCACCCCTCCACTTT
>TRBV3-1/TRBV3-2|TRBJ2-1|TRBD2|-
CASRKTSGGPAQFF
TGTGCCAGCAGAAAGACTAGCGGGGGGCCAGCGCAGTTCTTC
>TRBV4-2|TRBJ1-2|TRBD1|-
CASSQWTGDGYTF
TGTGCCAGCAGCCAATGGACAGGGGATGGCTACACCTTC
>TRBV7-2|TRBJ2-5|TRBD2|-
CASSLVEVAGGETQYF
TGTGCCAGCAGCTTAGTGGAGGTAGCGGGGGGGGAGACCCAGTACTTC
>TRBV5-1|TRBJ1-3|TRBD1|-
CASSDTGGAGNTIYF
TGCGCCAGCAGCGATACAGGGGGCGCTGGAAACACCATATATTTT
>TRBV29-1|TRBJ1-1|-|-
CSVVGVEGQANTEAFF
TGCAGCGTTGTAGGAGTGGAGGGCCAGGCGAACACTGAAGCTTTCTTT
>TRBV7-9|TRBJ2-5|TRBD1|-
CASSASRGGKETQYF
TGTGCCAGCAGCGCCTCAAGAGGGGGCAAAGAGACCCAGTACTTC
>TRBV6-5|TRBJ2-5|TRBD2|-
CAYSSGGAGETQYF
TGTGCCTACTCTAGCGGGGGGGCCGGGGAGACCCAGTACTTC
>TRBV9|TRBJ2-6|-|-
CASSSSGANVLTF
TGTGCCAGCAGCTCGTCTGGGGCCAACGTCCTGACTTTC
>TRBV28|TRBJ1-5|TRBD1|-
CASSQRDRDAQPQHF
TGTGCCAGCAGTCAGCGCGACAGGGATGCTCAGCCCCAGCATTTT
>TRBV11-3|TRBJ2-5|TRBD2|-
CASSLGTSGGAETQYF
TGTGCCAGCAGCTTAGGGACTAGCGGGGGGGCCGAGACCCAGTACTTC
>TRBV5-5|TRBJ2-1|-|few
CASSLRGSSSYNEQFF
TGTGCCAGCAGCCTCCGAGGGTCGAGTTCCTACAATGAGCAGTTCTTC
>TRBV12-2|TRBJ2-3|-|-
CASRLLASIGYF
TGTGCAAGTCGGTTACTAGCGAGCATAGGGTATTTT
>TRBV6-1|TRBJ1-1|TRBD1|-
CASSDLKWVGQGLNTEAFF
TGTGCCAGCAGTGACCTGAAATGGGTTGGACAGGGTTTAAACACTGAAGCTTTCTTT
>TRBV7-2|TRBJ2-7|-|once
CASSLQGIDYEQYF
TGTGCCAGCAGCTTACAGGGTATCGACTACGAGCAGTACTTC
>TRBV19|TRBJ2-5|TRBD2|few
CASSIVRGGRVETQYF
TGTGCCAGTAGTATAGTCCGCGGGGGGAGAGTGGAGACCCAGTACTTC
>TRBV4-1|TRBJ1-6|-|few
CASSQEGHSNSPLHF
TGCGCCAGCAGCCAAGAGGGACATTCTAATTCACCCCTCCACTTT
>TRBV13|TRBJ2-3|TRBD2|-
CASSILAGGDTSTDTQYF
TGTGCCAGCAGCATACTAGCGGGGGGCGACACTAGCACAGATACGCAGTATTTT
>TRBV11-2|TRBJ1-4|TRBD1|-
CASSSSRQGGEKLFF
TGTGCCAGCAGCTCAAGCCGACAGGGGGGTGAAAAACTGTTTTTT
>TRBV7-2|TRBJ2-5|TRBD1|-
CASSLNRGETQYF
TGTGCCAGCAGCTTAAACAGGGGAGAGACCCAGTACTTC
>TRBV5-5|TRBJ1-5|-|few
CASSLGRGGYQPQHF
TGTGCCAGCAGCTTGGGTCGGGGAGGGTATCAGCCCCAGCATTTT
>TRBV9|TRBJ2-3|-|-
CASSVGGGQDTQYF
TGTGCCAGCAGCGTAGGTGGGGGCCAAGATACGCAGTATTTT
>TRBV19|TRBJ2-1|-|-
CASSSRTPGYNEQFF
TGTGCCAGTAGTAGTAGGACGCCGGGATACAATGAGCAGTTCTTC
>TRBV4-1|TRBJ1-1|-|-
CASSQFGEIATEAFF
TGCGCCAGCAGCCAATTTGGGGAGATTGCCACTGAAGCTTTCTTT
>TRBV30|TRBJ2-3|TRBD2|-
CAWTDGLALNTDTQYF
TGTGCCTGGACGGACGGACTAGCCCTGAACACAGATACGCAGTATTTT
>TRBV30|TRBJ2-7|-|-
CAGRQDTTQQYF
TGTGCCGGCCGACAGGATACTACGCAGCAGTACTTC
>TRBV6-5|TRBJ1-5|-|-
CASSPTENQPQHF
TGTGCCAGCAGTCCGACAGAGAATCAGCCCCAGCATTTT
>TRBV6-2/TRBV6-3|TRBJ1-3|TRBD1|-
CASSFDRAWFSGNTIYF
TGTGCCAGCAGTTTTGACAGGGCATGGTTCTCTGGAAACACCATATATTTT
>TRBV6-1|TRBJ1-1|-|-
CASSENRPNTEAFF
TGTGCCAGCAGTGAAAACAGGCCGAACACTGAAGCTTTCTTT
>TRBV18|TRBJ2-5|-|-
CASSPAVQGETQYF
TGTGCCAGCTCACCAGCGGTTCAGGGGGAGACCCAGTACTTC
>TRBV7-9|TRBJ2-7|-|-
CASSYEGYEQYF
TGTGCCAGCAGCTACGAGGGATACGAGCAGTACTTC
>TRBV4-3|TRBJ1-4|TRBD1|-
CASSQGLTGGGEKLFF
TGCGCCAGCAGCCAAGGGCTGACAGGGGGCGGTGAAAAACTGTTTTTT
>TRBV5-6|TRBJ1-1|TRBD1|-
CASSLGTGSPLNTEAFF
TGTGCCAGCAGCTTGGGGACAGGGTCCCCCCTGAACACTGAAGCTTTCTTT
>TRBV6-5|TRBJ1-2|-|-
CASKGGPYGYTF
TGTGCCAGCAAAGGAGGGCCCTATGGCTACACCTTC
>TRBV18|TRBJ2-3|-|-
CASSSGVGIPYTDTQYF
TGTGCCAGCTCTTCCGGGGTGGGAATCCCCTACACAGATACGCAGTATTTT
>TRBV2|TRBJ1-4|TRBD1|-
CASSEEGAGEKLFF
TGTGCCAGCAGTGAAGAGGGGGCTGGTGAAAAACTGTTTTTT
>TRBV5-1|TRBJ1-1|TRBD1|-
CASSLTGERGTEAFF
TGCGCCAGCAGCTTGACAGGGGAGCGTGGCACTGAAGCTTTCTTT
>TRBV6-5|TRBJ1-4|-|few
CASKRQFGTNEKLFF
TGTGCCAGCAAGAGACAGTTTGGAACTAATGAAAAACTGTTTTTT
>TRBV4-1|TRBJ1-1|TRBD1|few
CASSRTGSPTEAFF
TGCGCCAGCAGCCGGACAGGGAGTCCAACTGAAGCTTTCTTT
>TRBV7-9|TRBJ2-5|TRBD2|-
CASSIRAGEPQYF
TGTGCCAGCAGCATCCGAGCGGGGGAGCCCCAGTACTTC
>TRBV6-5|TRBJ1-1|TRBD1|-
CASRGQENTEAFF
TGTGCCAGCAGAGGACAGGAGAACACTGAAGCTTTCTTT
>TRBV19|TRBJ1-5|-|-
CASSIAGDQPQHF
TGTGCCAGTAGTATAGCGGGGGATCAGCCCCAGCATTTT
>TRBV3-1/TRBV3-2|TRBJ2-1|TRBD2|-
CASSQPRTSGGQNRYNEQFF
TGTGCCAGCAGCCAACCCCGGACTAGCGGGGGCCAGAACCGCTACAATGAGCAGTTCTTC
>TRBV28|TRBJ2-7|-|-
CANRTVDYEQYF
TGTGCTAACCGCACAGTAGACTACGAGCAGTACTTC
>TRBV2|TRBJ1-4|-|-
CASSQGGVNEKLFF
TGTGCCAGCAGTCAAGGGGGGGTTAATGAAAAACTGTTTTTT